Detailed here is one T cell receptor beta chain. Its antigen is still unknown. One base away there is no much larger clone; base qualities are not given. The library was made by the immunoSEQ multiplex PCR assay. For the multiplex PCR, a mixture combining 60 forward primers for TCR Vbeta segments and 13 reverse primers for TCR Jbeta segments was used. Amplification of the CDR3 region of rearranged TCR beta genes was performed with a multiplex PCR assay on genomic DNA. On the Illumina HiSeq System, the amplified TCR beta libraries were sequenced as 87-base-pair reads. Concerning the study's data processing: Across the 640 or so repertoires, a later analysis counted tens of millions of unique TCR beta chains, some 11 million of which were shared by at least two donors. A nearest-neighbor algorithm error-corrected the raw reads and collapsed the reads into unique sequences, merging closely related sequences to remove PCR and sequencing errors. V, D and J gene segments were assigned by aligning CDR3 sequences to IMGT reference sequences. For a sequence to be retained, a match of at least six nucleotides to both a V gene segment and a J gene segment was required. Rearrangements were called productive when the CDR3 lacked stop codons and stayed in frame with V and J; all others were non-productive. CDR3 was defined according to IMGT convention as the region running from the second conserved V-encoded cysteine to the conserved J-encoded phenylalanine. The earlier analysis of about 560 of the donors excluded any sequence lacking an unambiguous match to a single V gene segment. An earlier analysis of 550 to 650 of the donors classified V segments as functional when productive rearrangements were above 56.7% and as segregating when the standard deviation between donors was above 5%. To diagnose cytomegalovirus status from the catalog of TCR beta chain sequences, a statistical classification framework was built. In a later analysis, V and J genes were assigned by comparing TCR nucleotide sequences against IMGT/GENE-DB human TR gene sequences. Using the TCRdist pipeline, a later analysis assigned CDR3 sequences along with most-parsimonious VDJ recombination scenarios. In a later analysis, every TCR beta chain was defined by the combination of its CDR3 amino acid sequence and its V-gene family, and reads without a unique V-gene family were dropped. To address suspected cross-contamination and a sequencing artifact, a later analysis removed over 500 highly shared, low-generation-probability nucleotide sequences. A later analysis calculated a clonal expansion index for each public chain from normalized within-repertoire ranks of inferred template counts. A later analysis computed generation probabilities with a VDJ recombination model fitted to out-of-frame rearrangements, and checked the results against IGoR. In a later analysis, hypergeometric tests were used to score TCR-TCR, TCR-HLA and TCR-CMV co-occurrence, with a repertoire-size bias correction applied to TCR pairs. A later analysis estimated false discovery rates by permuting HLA or CMV assignments 20 times. In a later analysis, co-occurring TCRs were grouped using DBSCAN, and TCRdist sequence similarity was added for clustering within HLA-allele-positive subsets. Co-occurrence clustering excluded repertoires with fewer than 30,000 or more than 120,000 public chains, plus five with anomalous nucleotide sharing. The source is immuneACCESS, and TCRdb retained only in-frame sequences with V and J called. Part of the clones is not carried over; for the studies checked, unresolved V genes explain less than half of this, and the remainder is unexplained. The V and J calls and the clone size are those of that table, but D and trimming were determined from the DNA. Recorded for this sample are 130,000 or so clones; more than 55% of them occurred a single time. 6.5% of the sample lies in the top ten.

This specimen belongs to a study of cytomegalovirus exposure and HLA in healthy donors (dated by TCRdb to 2017 to 2019). Looking at the study overall: An earlier analysis of fewer than 750 of the donors reported under 300 Gb of sequence data and around 110 million unique TCR beta sequences obtained from around 180 million T cells. A handful of DR-DQ haplotypes were handled as single units for association and clustering because linkage in the cohort was strong. Donor age, sex, ethnicity and CMV serostatus were collected together with the repertoire data. The study combined high-throughput TCR immunosequencing, statistical association of individual TCRs with disease status, and machine learning to predict cytomegalovirus infection status. Both class I and class II loci were covered by HLA typing, at four-digit resolution. Rather than drawing on any new phenotypic data, the later analysis identified candidate immune exposures from TCR beta sequences and the way those sequences occurred across donors. A later genetic analysis took genome-wide SNP genotypes for about three fifths of the 666 donors and used that subset as a discovery cohort. Along with the 666-subject first cohort, a separate validation cohort of approximately 110 different subjects was used. An early release covering 500 to 750 HLA-typed donors comprised approximately 290 gigabases of sequencing data and roughly 85 million unique TCR sequences. Typing coverage varied by locus: roughly 629-640 donors for A, B, C, DRB1 and DQB1; under 550 for DQA1; over 600 for DPA1; 450 to 480 for DPB1. Every discovery cohort repertoire had been produced on one sequencing platform. To study patterns of TCR occurrence, a later analysis re-analyzed previously published TCR beta repertoires from 500 to 850 donors and added high-resolution HLA genotyping. Of the 398 genotyped donors, about 80% fell in the genetic ancestry cluster associated with self-reported Caucasian donors. On average, roughly 240,000 unique TCR beta nucleotide sequences were sequenced per donor among 398 genotyped donors of the cohort, with roughly 18% of those sequences being non-productive. In an earlier analysis of several hundred of the donors, high-throughput TCR beta sequencing was used to judge whether each TCR beta V gene segment behaved as functional or pseudogenic. The study profiled the T cell repertoires of under 700 subjects by immunosequencing and related them to cytomegalovirus serostatus. The study aimed to test whether signatures of past pathogen exposure could be identified by cataloging public T cell receptors.

Overall results and qualifications from the work: At a false discovery rate of 0.05, a later analysis linked roughly 17,000 TCR beta sequences to specific HLA alleles. Correlated functional status among segregating V segments might reflect linkage disequilibrium, but an unknown experimental factor could not be ruled out. A later analysis reported that several top co-occurrence clusters appeared linked to parvovirus B19, influenza, CMV and Epstein-Barr virus. A further reported finding was that TCR beta sequences accurately predicted the HLA-A and HLA-B alleles for most subjects in the first cohort. The cohort was sequenced for TCR beta chains only, and without alpha or paired-chain data the features that could be detected were limited. The authors suggested that the approach could potentially be extended to other disease states and immunological phenotypes. Most CMV-associated TCR beta chains appeared to be HLA-restricted in a later analysis, and the HLA associations seemed to be driven largely by CMV exposure. In both the original and validation cohorts, the classifier was reported to diagnose cytomegalovirus status with high specificity and sensitivity. CMV serostatus was the only immune exposure information available for the cohort. A later genetic analysis reported fewer N-insertions in productive TCRs among donors in an Asian-associated ancestry cluster than the approximately 670-donor mean. An association between a missense DCLRE1C variant and V-gene and J-gene trimming of TCR beta chains was found in a later genetic analysis and replicated in an independent cohort. Three of the identified cytomegalovirus-associated TCR beta chains were confirmed in vitro to be specific for cytomegalovirus antigens. The sequencing pipeline was judged likely to have produced a cluster of highly shared sequence variants as a technical artifact. When HLA alleles, especially DR and DQ, strongly co-occurred, attributing TCR associations to individual alleles was difficult. Some IMGT-functional V segments, including TRBV6-2 and TRBV6-3, could not be told apart with the 87-base-pair reads, so those segments were excluded. The study gave a list of 150 to 200 TCR beta chains associated with cytomegalovirus. In a later analysis, TCR association rates were found to vary across HLA loci, with the most associated TCRs seen for DRB1 alleles and the fewest for HLA-C alleles. In a later analysis, HLA-associated TCR beta chains showed more clonal expansion and lower generation probabilities than non-associated chains that were equally common. Because counts were too low, seventeen rarely observed V segments, including chromosome 9 orphons, were excluded from the earlier analysis of 587 of the donors. Across donors, most TCR sequences were observed very rarely, whereas some public TCRs were present in many individuals. Because HLA typing was unavailable for some donors at each locus, only the typed subset was used in association tests. In an earlier analysis of 587 of the donors, most TCR beta V segments appeared in productive rearrangements about 87% or about 30% of the time, broadly matching IMGT annotations. Presence/absence analyses assumed roughly uniform sequencing depth across donors, an assumption that may not hold.

The cohort consisted of hundreds of healthy bone marrow donors. At the time of sampling, every cohort member was nominally healthy, though immune exposures that went unrecorded were likely present. The donor tested CMV seronegative and was one of the 352 seronegative cohort members. Every donor gave a peripheral blood sample, and the peripheral blood mononuclear cells from that sample were used for TCR beta sequencing. Genomic DNA was extracted from the blood cell samples with the Qiagen DNeasy Blood Extraction Kit. The CDR3 spans 14 residues, from the cysteine through the phenylalanine. Of all the DNA, just the CDR3 is kept, 42 bases in frame from base 1. V loses 6 bases, J loses 3 bases, and the germline ends lie 11 bases apart. The germline V gene yields MNHNS for CDR1 and SASEGT for CDR2.

This clonotype was sampled from a woman aged 55-75 years in good health and CMV-seronegative. The sequencing sample was made of PBMCs. This chain joins TRBV6-1 to TRBJ1-4; matching of 6 bases hints at TRBD1 as the D gene. For the CDR3, the sequence is CASSIGQSNEKLFF. The DNA reads TGTGCCAGCAGCATCGGACAGTCTAATGAAAAACTGTTTTTT.